This T cell receptor beta chain was identified during a study of patients and donors after allogeneic stem cell transplantation. TCRdb independently ran MiXCR on the RT-PCR reads; one entry per CDR3 protein. The table lists approximately 410,000 distinct CDR3 sequences, approximately 16% of them singletons. Trimming stripped 3 bases from V and 6 bases from J, with 17 bases between. The germline gives CDR1 SGHRS, CDR2 YFSETQ. CDR3 size: 15 residues. This clonotype was found many times. The sample was blood, either unsorted or a sorted T cell fraction (not recorded which). The TCR was taken from a human donor who was either an allogeneic HSCT recipient or a stem cell or donor lymphocyte infusion donor (not recorded which). It is not recorded whose cells these are; they may come from a transplant donor. The chain carries TRBV5-1 and TRBJ2-3, with D perhaps TRBD1 or TRBD2 (5 bases each). CDR3 protein: CASSSTGSPGDTQYF. DNA of the CDR3: TGCGCCAGCAGCTCAACAGGATCACCGGGGGATACGCAGTATTTT.